The 2 T cell receptor beta chains below all came from one sample that was sequenced in a study of beta chain features in type 1 diabetes. Every isolated RNA sample was fully reverse transcribed, so sequencing captured expressed TCRB transcripts. TCRdb's copy holds only in-frame clones and misses some; the assay was immunoSEQ multiplex PCR. The table shows 250,000 to 400,000 clones, with around 15% occurring only once. Sequencing was performed on central memory CD4+ T cells from blood. These TCRs come from a man under 40 in good health.

The chain combines TRBV5-1 with TRBJ2-5, with TRBD1 matching over 9 bases. V was clipped by 4 bases and J by 5 bases; unmatched bases: 6. Germline lookup yields CDR1 SGHRS and CDR2 YFSETQ. CDR3 size: 14 residues. This CDR3 is CASSPGTGRETQYF. The CDR3 coding sequence is TGCGCCAGCAGCCCTGGGACAGGGAGGGAGACCCAGTACTTC.

V is TRBV7-9 and J is TRBJ1-6, with D possibly TRBD1 on 5 matching bases. CDR3 length: 15 residues. CDR1 is SEHNR, CDR2 FQNEAQ, per germline (reference sequence). The germline V and J ends were trimmed by 8 bases and 7 bases, with 18 bases remaining between them. CDR3 region: CASRSPGGGNSPLHF. DNA of the CDR3: TGTGCCAGCCGATCCCCTGGGGGGGGGAATTCACCCCTCCACTTT.